What follows are 15 T cell receptor beta chains derived from one specimen sequenced in a study of CXCR3-negative and CXCR3-positive naive CD8 T cells. cDNA libraries for TRB were generated by 5' RACE incorporating UMI labels. TCRdb derives one entry per CDR3 protein from the 5' RACE reads, leaving out DNA. This sample's table has more than 20,000 distinct CDR3 sequences. Sequenced: naive CXCR3- CD8+ T cells from blood. The subset is: CD45RO-CCR7+CD27+CD95- naive CD8+ T cells lacking CXCR3 (TNR3-). Source of these receptors: a human donor in good health. Some clones in this sample may be carry-over from other donors' samples.

The chain joins TRBV7-3 to TRBJ2-1; TCRdb lists TRBD1, though no DNA is available to test this call. This CDR3 comprises 15 residues. CDR1 SGHTA and CDR2 FQGTGA come from the germline V gene. CDR3 sequence: CASSLFGGAPNEQFF.

This rearrangement joins TRBV10-3 to TRBJ1-1. This CDR3 contains 16 residues. Germline V gene lookup returns CDR1 ENHRY and CDR2 SYGVKD. CDR3 sequence: CAIEPGGPPGNTEAFF.

CDR3 in amino acids: CASSESPSNEQFF. The chain uses TRBV6-1 and TRBJ2-1; TCRdb returns TRBD2, unconfirmable since there is no DNA. Germline CDR1 and CDR2: MNHNS and SASEGT. The CDR3 consists of 13 residues.

This chain connects TRBV7-6 to TRBJ1-6; as DNA is missing, the TRBD1 call by TCRdb cannot be tested. This CDR3 comprises 16 residues. The germline gives CDR1 SGHVS, CDR2 FNYEAQ. The CDR3 here is CASSPGQALYNSPLHF.

The chain couples TRBV29-1 to TRBJ1-2. The CDR3 sequence is 12 residues long. The germline gives CDR1 SQVTM, CDR2 ANQGSEA. The CDR3 sequence: CSVASSYGIVPF.

The V call is TRBV7-2, the J call TRBJ2-7; the D gene TCRdb calls, TRBD1, cannot be checked with no DNA. This CDR3 comprises 13 residues. The germline gives CDR1 SGHTA, CDR2 FQGNSA. The CDR3 spells CAYPRDNSYEQYF.

The chain's CDR3 is CASSRPGGTAYEQYF. V gene TRBV7-9 combines with J gene TRBJ2-7; as DNA is missing, the TRBD1 call by TCRdb cannot be tested. Germline V CDR1 and CDR2: SEHNR, FQNEAQ (reference sequence). The CDR3 is 15 residues long.

This chain links TRBV14 with TRBJ2-3; TCRdb reports TRBD1, a call that lacks DNA to check it against. CDR3 length: 15 residues. Germline assignment: CDR1 SGHDN and CDR2 FVKESK. CDR3: CASSQVTGTIDTQYF.

The chain employs TRBV20-1 and TRBJ1-2. Germline loops: CDR1 DFQATT, CDR2 SNEGSKA (reference sequence). CDR3 length: 13 residues. CDR3 protein: CSARGQGLAGYTF.

The chain combines TRBV14 with TRBJ1-1. Germline V gives CDR1 SGHDN, CDR2 FVKESK. This CDR3 has 13 residues. The CDR3 loop is CASSQEMRTEAFF.

This chain joins TRBV5-1 and TRBJ2-1; the D gene TCRdb calls, TRBD2, cannot be checked with no DNA. Germline lookup yields CDR1 SGHRS and CDR2 YFSETQ. The CDR3 runs 16 residues. The CDR3 is CASSPFGTSSYNEQFF.

The V call is TRBV27, the J call TRBJ2-3. This CDR3 spans 12 amino acids. Germline CDR1 and CDR2: MNHEY and SMNVEV (reference sequence). The CDR3 protein is CASSGSTDTQYF.

J is TRBJ2-1 and V is TRBV5-1; TCRdb names TRBD1, which stays unverified in the absence of DNA. Germline lookup yields CDR1 SGHRS and CDR2 YFSETQ. The CDR3 totals 15 residues. CDR3 sequence reads: CASSFGTGSYNEQFF.

The rearrangement links TRBV4-1 to TRBJ2-5. This CDR3 region has 14 residues. Germline values: CDR1 MGHRA, CDR2 YSYEKL. The CDR3: CASSQDLSQETQYF.

The CDR3 is CSVDSLAGGYQETQYF. The rearrangement links TRBV29-1 to TRBJ2-5; with no DNA, the TCRdb D assignment of TRBD2 cannot be verified. The germline CDR1 and CDR2 sequences are SQVTM and ANQGSEA. The CDR3 covers 16 residues. The whole variable domain, filled in from reference TRBV29-1 and TRBJ2-5, reads SAVISQKPSRDICQRGTSLTIQCQVDSQVTMMFWYRQQPGQSLTLIATANQGSEATYESGFVIDKFPISRPNLTFSTLTVSNMSPEDSSIYLCSVDSLAGGYQETQYFGPGTRLLVL.